This entry concerns a single T cell receptor beta chain. Its antigen is still unknown. This sample is part of a study of read filtering for tumor transcriptome and immune sequencing. General study results and limits: The sorted CD138-negative fraction was a mixed bone marrow immune population, not purified T cells.

This library used approximately 0.4 ug RNA and molecular barcoded adaptors spanning alpha/delta and beta/gamma chains. TCRdb called the reads again in MiXCR, with one record for every CDR3 protein. The sample lists 49,000 or so distinct CDR3 sequences, 12% occurring once. This CDR3 comprises 15 residues. V trimming: 4 bases; J trimming: 10 bases; junction bases outside the gene matches: 8. Germline assignment: CDR1 SNHLY and CDR2 FYNNEI. The TCR originated in a donor aged 40 or older with multiple myeloma. The sequenced sample was a population of CD138-negative cells sorted from bone marrow. The chain carries TRBV2 and TRBJ2-1, with 12 positions matching TRBD1. The CDR3 nucleotides read TGTGCCAGCAGTGTACTGGGGACAGGGGGCCGAGAGCAGTTCTTC. Amino acids: CASSVLGTGGREQFF.